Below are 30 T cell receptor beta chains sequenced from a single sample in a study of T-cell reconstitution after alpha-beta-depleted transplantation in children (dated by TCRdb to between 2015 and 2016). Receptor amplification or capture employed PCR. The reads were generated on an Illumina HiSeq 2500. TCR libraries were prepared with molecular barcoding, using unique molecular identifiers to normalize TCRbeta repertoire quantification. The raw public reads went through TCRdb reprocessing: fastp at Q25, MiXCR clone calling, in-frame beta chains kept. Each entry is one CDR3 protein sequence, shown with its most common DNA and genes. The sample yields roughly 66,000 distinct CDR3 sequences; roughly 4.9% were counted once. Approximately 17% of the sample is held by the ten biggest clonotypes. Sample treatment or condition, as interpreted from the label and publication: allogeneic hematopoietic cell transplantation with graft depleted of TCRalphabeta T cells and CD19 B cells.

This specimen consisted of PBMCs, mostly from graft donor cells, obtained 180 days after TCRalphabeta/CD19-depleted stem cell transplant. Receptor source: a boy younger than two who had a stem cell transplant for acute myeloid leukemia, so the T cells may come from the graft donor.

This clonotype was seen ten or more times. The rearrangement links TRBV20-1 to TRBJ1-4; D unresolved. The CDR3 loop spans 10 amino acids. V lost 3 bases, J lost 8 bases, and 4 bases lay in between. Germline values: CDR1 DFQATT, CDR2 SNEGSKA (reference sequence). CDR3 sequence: CSASKEKLFF. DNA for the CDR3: TGCAGTGCTAGTAAGGAAAAACTGTTTTTT.

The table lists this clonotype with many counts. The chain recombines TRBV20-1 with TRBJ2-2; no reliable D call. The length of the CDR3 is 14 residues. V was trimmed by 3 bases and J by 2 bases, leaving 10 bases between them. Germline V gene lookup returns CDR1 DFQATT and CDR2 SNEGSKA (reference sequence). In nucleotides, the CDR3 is TGCAGTGCTAGTTCGCAGTCCAACACCGGGGAGCTGTTTTTT. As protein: CSASSQSNTGELFF.

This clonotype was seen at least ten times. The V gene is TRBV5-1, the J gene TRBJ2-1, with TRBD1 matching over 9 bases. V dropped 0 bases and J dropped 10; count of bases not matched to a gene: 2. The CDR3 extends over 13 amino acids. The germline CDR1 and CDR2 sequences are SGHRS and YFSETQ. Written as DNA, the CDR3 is TGCGCCAGCAGCTTGGACGGGACAGGGGAGCAGTTCTTC. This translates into CASSLDGTGEQFF.

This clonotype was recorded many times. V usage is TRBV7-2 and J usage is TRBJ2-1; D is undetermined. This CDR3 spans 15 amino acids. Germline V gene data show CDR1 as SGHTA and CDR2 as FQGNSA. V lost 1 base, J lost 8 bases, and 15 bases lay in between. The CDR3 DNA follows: TGTGCCAGCAGCTTAGAAGTAACAGTCCAACATGAGCAGTTCTTC. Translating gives CASSLEVTVQHEQFF.

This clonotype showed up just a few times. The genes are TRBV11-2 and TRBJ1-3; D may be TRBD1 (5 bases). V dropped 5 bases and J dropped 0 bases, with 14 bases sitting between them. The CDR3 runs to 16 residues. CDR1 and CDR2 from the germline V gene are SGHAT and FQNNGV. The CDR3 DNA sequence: TGTGCCAGCAGCCCGGGCAGGGTCGGCTCTGGAAACACCATATATTTT. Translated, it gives CASSPGRVGSGNTIYF.

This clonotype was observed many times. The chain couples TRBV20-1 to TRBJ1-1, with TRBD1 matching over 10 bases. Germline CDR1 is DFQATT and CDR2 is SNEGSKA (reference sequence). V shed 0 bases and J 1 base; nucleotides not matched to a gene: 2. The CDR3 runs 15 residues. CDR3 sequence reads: CSARDGDRGNTEAFF. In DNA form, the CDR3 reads TGCAGTGCTAGAGACGGGGACAGGGGGAACACTGAAGCTTTCTTT.

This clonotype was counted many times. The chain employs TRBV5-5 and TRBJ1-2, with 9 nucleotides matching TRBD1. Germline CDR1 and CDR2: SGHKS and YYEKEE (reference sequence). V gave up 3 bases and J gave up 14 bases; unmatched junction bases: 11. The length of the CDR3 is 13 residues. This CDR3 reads CASSSTGGTLPTF. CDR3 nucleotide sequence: TGTGCCAGCAGCTCGACAGGGGGGACATTACCTACCTTC.

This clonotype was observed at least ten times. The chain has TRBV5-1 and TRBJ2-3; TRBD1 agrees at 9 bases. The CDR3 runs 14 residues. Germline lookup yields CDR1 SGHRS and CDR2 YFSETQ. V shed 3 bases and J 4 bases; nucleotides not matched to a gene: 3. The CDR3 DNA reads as TGCGCCAGCAGCTCGGACAGGGGCGCAGATACGCAGTATTTT. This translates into CASSSDRGADTQYF.

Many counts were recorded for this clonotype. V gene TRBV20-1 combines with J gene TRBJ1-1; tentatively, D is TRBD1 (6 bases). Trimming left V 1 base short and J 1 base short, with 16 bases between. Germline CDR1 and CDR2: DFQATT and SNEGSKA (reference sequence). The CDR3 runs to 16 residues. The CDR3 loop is CSARGVDRIRNTEAFF. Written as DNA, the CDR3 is TGCAGTGCTAGAGGTGTAGACAGGATTAGGAACACTGAAGCTTTCTTT.

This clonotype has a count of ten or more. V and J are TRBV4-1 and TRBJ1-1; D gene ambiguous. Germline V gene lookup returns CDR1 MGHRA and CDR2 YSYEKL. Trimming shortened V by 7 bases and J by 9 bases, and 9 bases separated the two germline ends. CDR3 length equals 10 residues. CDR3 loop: CASTLEKAFF. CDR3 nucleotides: TGCGCCAGCACCCTAGAGAAAGCTTTCTTT.

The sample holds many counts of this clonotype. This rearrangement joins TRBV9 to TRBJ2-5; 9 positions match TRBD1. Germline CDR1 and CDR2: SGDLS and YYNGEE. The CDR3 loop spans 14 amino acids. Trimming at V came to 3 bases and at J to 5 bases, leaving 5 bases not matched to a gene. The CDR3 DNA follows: TGTGCCAGCAGCGCGACAGGGGGTGAGGAGACCCAGTACTTC. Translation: CASSATGGEETQYF.

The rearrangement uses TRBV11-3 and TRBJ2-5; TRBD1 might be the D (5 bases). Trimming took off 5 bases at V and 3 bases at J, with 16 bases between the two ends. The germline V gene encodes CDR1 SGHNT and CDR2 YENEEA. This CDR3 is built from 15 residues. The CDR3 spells CASSPKRGAEETQYF. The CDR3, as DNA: TGTGCCAGCAGCCCGAAAAGGGGCGCGGAAGAGACCCAGTACTTC.

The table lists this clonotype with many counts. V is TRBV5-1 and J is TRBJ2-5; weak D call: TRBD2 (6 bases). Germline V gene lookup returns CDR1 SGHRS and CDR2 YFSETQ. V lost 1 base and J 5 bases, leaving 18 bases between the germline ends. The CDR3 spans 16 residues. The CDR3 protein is CASSLPGGVTVETQYF. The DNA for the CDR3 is TGCGCCAGCAGCTTGCCCGGGGGAGTTACAGTCGAGACCCAGTACTTC.

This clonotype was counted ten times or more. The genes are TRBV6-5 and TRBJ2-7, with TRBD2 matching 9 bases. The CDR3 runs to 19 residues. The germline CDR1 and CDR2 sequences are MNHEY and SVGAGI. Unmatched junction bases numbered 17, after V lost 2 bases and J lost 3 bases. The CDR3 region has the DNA TGTGCCAGCAGTTACCCTACTGCGGGTACTAGCGGGCCGGGCTACGAGCAGTACGTC. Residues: CASSYPTAGTSGPGYEQYV.

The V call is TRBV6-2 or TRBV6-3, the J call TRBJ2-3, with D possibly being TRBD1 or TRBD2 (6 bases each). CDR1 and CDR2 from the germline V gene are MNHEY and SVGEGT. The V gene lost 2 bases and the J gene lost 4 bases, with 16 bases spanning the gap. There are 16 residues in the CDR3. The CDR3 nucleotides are TGTGCCAGCAGTTACGGTCTCCGGGGGCTACCAGATACGCAGTATTTT. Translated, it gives CASSYGLRGLPDTQYF.

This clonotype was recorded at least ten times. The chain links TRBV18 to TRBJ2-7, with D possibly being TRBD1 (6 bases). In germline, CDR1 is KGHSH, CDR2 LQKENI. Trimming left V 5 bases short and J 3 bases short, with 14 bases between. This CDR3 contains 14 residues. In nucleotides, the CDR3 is TGTGCCAGCTCAGTTGCAGGGACACGCTACGAGCAGTACGTC. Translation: CASSVAGTRYEQYV.

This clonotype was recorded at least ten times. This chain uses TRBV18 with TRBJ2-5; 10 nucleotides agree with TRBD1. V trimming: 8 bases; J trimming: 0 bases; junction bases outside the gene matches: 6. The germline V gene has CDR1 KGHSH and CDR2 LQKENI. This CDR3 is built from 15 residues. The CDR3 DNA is TGTGCCAGCACCGACAGGGGGCCCAACCAAGAGACCCAGTACTTC. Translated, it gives CASTDRGPNQETQYF.

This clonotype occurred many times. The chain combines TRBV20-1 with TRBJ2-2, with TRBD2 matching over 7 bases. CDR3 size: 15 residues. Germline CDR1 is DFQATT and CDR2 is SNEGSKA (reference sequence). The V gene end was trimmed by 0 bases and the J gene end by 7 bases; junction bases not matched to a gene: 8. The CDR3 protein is CSARENGGSGGELFF. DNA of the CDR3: TGCAGTGCTAGAGAGAACGGGGGGTCGGGCGGGGAGCTGTTTTTT.

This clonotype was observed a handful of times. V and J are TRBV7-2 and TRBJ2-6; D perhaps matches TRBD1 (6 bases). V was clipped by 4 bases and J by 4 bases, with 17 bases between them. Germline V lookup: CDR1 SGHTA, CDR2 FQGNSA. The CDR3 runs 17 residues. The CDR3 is CASSSAGQPRGANVLTF. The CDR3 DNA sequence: TGTGCCAGCAGCTCGGCAGGACAGCCTAGGGGGGCCAACGTCCTGACTTTC. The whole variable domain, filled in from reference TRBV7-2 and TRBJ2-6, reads GAGVSQSPSNKVTEKGKDVELRCDPISGHTALYWYRQSLGQGLEFLIYFQGNSAPDKSGLPSDRFSAERTGGSVSTLTIQRTQQEDSAVYLCASSSAGQPRGANVLTFGAGSRLTVL.

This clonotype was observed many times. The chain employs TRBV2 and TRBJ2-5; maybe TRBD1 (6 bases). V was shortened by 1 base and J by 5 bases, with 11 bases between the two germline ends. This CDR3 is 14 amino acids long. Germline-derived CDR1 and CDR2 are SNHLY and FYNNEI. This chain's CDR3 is CASSEEDRWETQYF. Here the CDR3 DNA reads TGTGCCAGCAGTGAAGAGGACAGATGGGAGACCCAGTACTTC.

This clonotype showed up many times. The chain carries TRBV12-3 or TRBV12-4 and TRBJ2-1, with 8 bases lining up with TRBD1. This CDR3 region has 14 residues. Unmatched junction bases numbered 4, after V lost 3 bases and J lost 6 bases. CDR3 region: CASSLTGALNEQFF. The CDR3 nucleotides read TGTGCCAGCAGTTTGACAGGGGCCCTCAATGAGCAGTTCTTC.

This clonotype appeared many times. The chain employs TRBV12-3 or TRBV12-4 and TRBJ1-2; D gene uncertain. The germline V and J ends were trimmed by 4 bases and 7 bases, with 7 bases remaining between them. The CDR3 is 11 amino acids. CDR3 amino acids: CASSSGVGYTF. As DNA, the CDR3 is TGTGCCAGCAGTTCCGGGGTTGGCTACACCTTC.

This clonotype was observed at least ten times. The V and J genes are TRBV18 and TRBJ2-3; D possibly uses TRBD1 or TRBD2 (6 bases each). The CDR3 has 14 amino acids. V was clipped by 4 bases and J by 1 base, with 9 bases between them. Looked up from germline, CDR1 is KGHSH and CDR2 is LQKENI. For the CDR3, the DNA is TGTGCCAGCTCACTTCGGGGGCGCACAGATACGCAGTATTTT. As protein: CASSLRGRTDTQYF.

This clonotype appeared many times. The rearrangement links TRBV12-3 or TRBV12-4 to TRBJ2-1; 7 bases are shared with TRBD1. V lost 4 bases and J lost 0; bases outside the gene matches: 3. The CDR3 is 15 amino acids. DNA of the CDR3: TGTGCCAGCAGTTCGGGACAGAGCTCCTACAATGAGCAGTTCTTC. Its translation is CASSSGQSSYNEQFF.

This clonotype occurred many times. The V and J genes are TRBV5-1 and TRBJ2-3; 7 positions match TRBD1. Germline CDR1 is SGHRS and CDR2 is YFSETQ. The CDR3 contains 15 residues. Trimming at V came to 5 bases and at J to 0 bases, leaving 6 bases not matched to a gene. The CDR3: CASRGTDSSTDTQYF. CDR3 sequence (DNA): TGCGCCAGCAGGGGGACAGACAGTAGCACAGATACGCAGTATTTT.

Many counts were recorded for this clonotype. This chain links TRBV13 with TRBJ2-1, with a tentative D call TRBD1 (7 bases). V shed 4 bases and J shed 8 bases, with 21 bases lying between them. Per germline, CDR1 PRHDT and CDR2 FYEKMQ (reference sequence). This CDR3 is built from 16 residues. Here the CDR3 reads CASSSEGGQWRYEQFF. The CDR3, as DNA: TGTGCCAGCAGCTCGGAGGGGGGACAGTGGAGATATGAGCAGTTCTTC. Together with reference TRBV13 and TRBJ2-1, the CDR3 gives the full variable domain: AAGVIQSPRHLIKEKRETATLKCYPIPRHDTVYWYQQGPGQDPQFLISFYEKMQSDKGSIPDRFSAQQFSDYHSELNMSSLELGDSALYFCASSSEGGQWRYEQFFGPGTRLTVL.

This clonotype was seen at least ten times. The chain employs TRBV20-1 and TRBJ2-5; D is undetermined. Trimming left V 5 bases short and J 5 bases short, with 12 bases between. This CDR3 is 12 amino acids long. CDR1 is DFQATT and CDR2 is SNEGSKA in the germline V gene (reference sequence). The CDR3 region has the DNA TGCAGTGCTTCCATTAGAGGCGAGACCCAGTACTTC. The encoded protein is CSASIRGETQYF.

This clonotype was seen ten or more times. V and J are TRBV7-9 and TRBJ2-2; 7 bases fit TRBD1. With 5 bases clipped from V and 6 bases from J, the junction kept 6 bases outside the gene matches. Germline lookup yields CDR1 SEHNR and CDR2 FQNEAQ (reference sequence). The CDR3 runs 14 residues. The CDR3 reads CASSKDRIAGELFF. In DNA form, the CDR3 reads TGTGCCAGCAGCAAGGACAGGATCGCCGGGGAGCTGTTTTTT.

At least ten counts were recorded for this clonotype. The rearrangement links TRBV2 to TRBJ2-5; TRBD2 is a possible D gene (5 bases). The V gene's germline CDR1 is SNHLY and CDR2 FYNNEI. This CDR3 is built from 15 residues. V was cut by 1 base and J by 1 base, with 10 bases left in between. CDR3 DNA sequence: TGTGCCAGCAGTGAAGGGCAGACTATCCAAGAGACCCAGTACTTC. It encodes CASSEGQTIQETQYF.

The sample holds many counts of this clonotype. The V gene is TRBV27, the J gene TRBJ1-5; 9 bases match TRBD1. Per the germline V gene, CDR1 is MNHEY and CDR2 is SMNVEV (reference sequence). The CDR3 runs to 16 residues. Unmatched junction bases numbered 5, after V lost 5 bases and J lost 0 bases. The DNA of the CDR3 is TGTGCCAGCAGTCCGGACAGGGGATATAGCAATCAGCCCCAGCATTTT. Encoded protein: CASSPDRGYSNQPQHF.